This T cell receptor (beta chain) is from a study of regulatory T cells in long-lasting Graves disease (dated by TCRdb to the early 2020s). Concerning the study at large: Antithyroid drugs had been taken for less than 3 months by newly diagnosed Graves' disease patients. Peripheral blood TCR sequencing and RNA sequencing compared persistent Graves' disease patients with newly diagnosed Graves' disease patients. The study took place in China and was registered as a clinical trial. TCR sequencing covered some 13 persistent and around 20 newly diagnosed Graves' disease patients, around 33 samples in total. Here is what the overall study found, with its caveats: Compared with newly diagnosed patients, persistent Graves' disease patients had lower TCR Shannon entropy and fewer highly expanded clones, which suggests clonal expansion. Because the primary lesion, thyroid tissue, could not be accessed, the study looked at peripheral blood alone. Preferential use of TRBV28, TRBJ1-2 and TRBJ2-5 was observed in persistent disease, whereas TRBV20-1 and TRBJ2-1 were favored in newly diagnosed disease. Sequencing and analysis were limited to the TCR beta chain. A larger number of public clonotypes was shared among persistent patients (under 3,000) than among newly diagnosed patients (roughly 970). The small sample size was acknowledged by the authors as a limitation that may reduce accuracy.

The sample's time point label is to be understood as: newly diagnosed GD, antithyroid drugs for less than 3 months. For both TCR sequencing and RNA sequencing, RNA was extracted from PBMCs in TRIzol. Graves' disease was diagnosed according to American Thyroid Association guidelines. Patients for the study were recruited at an endocrinology department in Xi'an, China. Each patient gave about 9.1 milliliters of peripheral blood, collected in an EDTA anticoagulant tube. Ficoll Paque Plus density gradient separation was used to isolate PBMCs, and no additional T cell sorting was done. An Agilent 2100 Bioanalyzer and agarose gel were used to check RNA quality, and a NanoDrop 2000 was used to measure RNA concentration. To note about this clonotype: Its cognate antigen has yet to be identified. Base qualities were left out, and no much larger clone turns up one base away.

Library generation was performed with multiplex PCR. Sequencing instrument: Illumina HiSeq 4000. TCR beta libraries were built with iRepertoire HTBI primers and Arm-PCR amplification of CDR3 regions. Before sequencing, the PCR products underwent gel purification. Per the original workflow: Across samples, roughly 60 TRBV and roughly 15 TRBJ segments were identified and used for gene usage analysis of CDR3 amino acid clonotypes. COPE and FqMerger were used to merge the filtered high-quality paired reads into contigs. BLAST was used to align contigs to the IMGT TRBV, TRBD and TRBJ reference genes, and CDR3 was defined following IMGT. Any clonotype with a frequency above 0.1% was classified as a highly expanded clone. Shannon entropy was used to measure repertoire diversity, and the Gini coefficient was used to measure V-J evenness. A clonotype found in more than one individual was treated as public. The public reads were quality trimmed at Q25 with fastp and then assembled into clones with MiXCR by TCRdb, keeping productive beta chains. Entries are consolidated by CDR3 protein sequence, retaining the most common genes and DNA. TCRdb, not the authors, supplied the V and J calls. This sample lists roughly 510,000 distinct CDR3 sequences; 15% to 20% were detected once. The ten most abundant clones make up about 11% of the sample.

The V end gives up 4 bases and the J end 9 bases, leaving 7 bases in the junction not matched to a gene. Measured from the cysteine to the phenylalanine, the CDR3 is 13 residues long. The read is trimmed to its CDR3 DNA, 39 bases read in frame from base 1. Based on the germline V gene, the CDR1 and CDR2 sequences are MNHEY and SVGAGI. This same sample was also taken into another study, of T cells in Graves' hyperthyroidism and ophthalmopathy. The second study, in turn, reports: A patient counted as having stable Graves' hyperthyroidism if no progression to ophthalmopathy occurred over 18 months of follow-up. Hyperthyroidism patients were newly diagnosed, had a disease duration of under 2 months, and were aged 18 to 65 years. Patients with uncontrolled infections, other autoimmune diseases, pregnancy or lactation were excluded. Diagnoses relied on clinical symptoms, serum thyroxine and TRAb, thyroid ultrasound and orbital computed tomography. A first-round RT-PCR of the TCR CDR3 used the HTBI primer set with the Qiagen OneStep RT-PCR kit. Blood samples also contained most of the expanded thyroid clonotypes (frequency above 0.001), which suggests that blood repertoires may reflect thyroid immune responses. A 13 V-J signature model separated ophthalmopathy from stable hyperthyroidism, with nearly 90% sensitivity and roughly 81% specificity in cross-validation and 80%/75% in testing. In validation, progression to ophthalmopathy was predicted by the model with 70.59% sensitivity and roughly 76% specificity, a median of roughly six months before onset. To identify TCR V-J signatures that set the groups apart, the researchers used a discovery cohort of about a hundred patients, made up of 40 to 45 with Graves' ophthalmopathy and around 58 with stable Graves' hyperthyroidism. Prospective prediction of ophthalmopathy was tested in an independent validation cohort of 18 to 20 hyperthyroidism patients and roughly 16 patients who later progressed to ophthalmopathy. The approximately 98 discovery patients were randomly divided into training and test sets at a 7:3 ratio. Thyroid tissue and blood T-cell repertoires from roughly 6 Graves' hyperthyroidism patients were also compared in the study. After sampling, hyperthyroidism patients received methimazole starting at 30 mg daily, and ophthalmopathy patients received high-dose intravenous methylprednisolone. The libraries were constructed in a second round of multiplex PCR and then size-selected and purified. The libraries were sequenced on an Illumina HiSeq2000 using paired-end 100 bp reads. SOAPnuke was used to process the raw data, throwing out any read that contained adapters or uncalled bases, had a mean Phred below 15, or lacked an exact constant-primer or identifier match. COPE v1.2.5 was used to merge the high-quality paired reads, and each unique nucleotide sequence was defined as a clonotype. Clonotypes were aligned to IMGT TRBV, TRBD and TRBJ reference segments using MiTCR v1.1. Only V-J combinations with frequency above 0.0001, covering about 99% of repertoires, were analysed. The TCS score was defined as F50 (clonal expansion) divided by E x V (chaos), with BLOSUM62-based TCRdist calculated between CDR3 peptides within each V-J. Welch's t-statistics and random forest reduced roughly 530 V-J features to about 12, which were used in a naive Bayes classifier (R e1071). Sample size was not statistically predetermined, and blinding of investigators to group allocation was not performed. The paper reports TCR Vbeta CDR3 sequencing of over 130 peripheral blood samples: around 45 ophthalmopathy, roughly 80 hyperthyroidism and around 17 progressor patients.

The specimen comprised peripheral blood mononuclear cells (PBMCs), sampled at new diagnosis, from a patient treated with antithyroid drugs. This sequence uses TRBV6-5 and TRBJ2-7; a stretch of 9 junction bases matches TRBD1. The TCR originated in a man aged 18 to 29 with Graves disease. Donor details come from another sample of the same person, matched by shared clones. CDR3 reads: CASSLGQGPAQYF. At the DNA level, the sequence is TGTGCCAGCAGTTTGGGACAGGGACCTGCGCAGTACTTC.